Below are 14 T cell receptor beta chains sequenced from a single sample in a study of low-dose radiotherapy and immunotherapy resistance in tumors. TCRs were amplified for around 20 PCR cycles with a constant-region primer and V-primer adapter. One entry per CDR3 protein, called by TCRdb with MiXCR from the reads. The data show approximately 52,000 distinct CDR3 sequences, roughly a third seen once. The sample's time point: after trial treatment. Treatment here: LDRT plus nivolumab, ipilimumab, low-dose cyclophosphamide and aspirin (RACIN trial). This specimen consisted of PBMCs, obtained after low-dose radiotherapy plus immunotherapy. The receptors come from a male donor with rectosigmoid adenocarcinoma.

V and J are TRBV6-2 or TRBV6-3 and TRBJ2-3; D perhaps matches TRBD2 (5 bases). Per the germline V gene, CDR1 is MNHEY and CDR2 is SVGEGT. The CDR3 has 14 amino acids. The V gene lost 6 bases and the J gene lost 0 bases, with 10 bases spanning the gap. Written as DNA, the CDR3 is TGTGCCAGCAGCCGTGGCGGGAGCACAGATACGCAGTATTTT. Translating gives CASSRGGSTDTQYF.

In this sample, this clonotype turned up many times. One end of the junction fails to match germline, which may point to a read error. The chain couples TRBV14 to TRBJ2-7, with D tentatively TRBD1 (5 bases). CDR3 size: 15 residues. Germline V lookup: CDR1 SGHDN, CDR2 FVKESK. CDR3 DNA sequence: TGTGCCAGCAGCCACGCCGGAACAGGCGCTACGAAGAGTAGCTTC. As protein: CASSHAGTGATKSSF.

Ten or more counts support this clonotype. CDR3 sequence: CSARGRTGNVPQHF. The CDR3 bases are TGCAGTGCTAGAGGGCGGACAGGGAATGTGCCCCAGCATTTT. This chain uses TRBV20-1 with TRBJ1-5, with 8 positions matching TRBD1. Trimming took 1 base from V and 9 from J; bases not matched to a gene: 8. The germline CDR1 and CDR2 sequences are DFQATT and SNEGSKA (reference sequence). CDR3 length: 14 amino acids.

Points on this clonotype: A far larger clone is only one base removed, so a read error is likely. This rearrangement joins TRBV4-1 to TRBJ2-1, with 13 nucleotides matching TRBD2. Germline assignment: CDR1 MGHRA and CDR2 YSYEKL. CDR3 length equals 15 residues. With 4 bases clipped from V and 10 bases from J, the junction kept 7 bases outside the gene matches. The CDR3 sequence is CASSLGLAGASEQFF. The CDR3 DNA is TGCGCCAGCAGCCTCGGACTAGCGGGGGCCTCCGAGCAGTTCTTC.

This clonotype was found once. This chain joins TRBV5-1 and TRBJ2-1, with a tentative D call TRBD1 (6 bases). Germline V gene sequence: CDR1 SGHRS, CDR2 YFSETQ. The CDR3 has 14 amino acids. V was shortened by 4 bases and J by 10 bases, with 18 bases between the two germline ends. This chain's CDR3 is CASSLQGHWMEQFF. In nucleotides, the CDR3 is TGCGCCAGCAGCCTGCAGGGGCATTGGATGGAGCAGTTCTTC.

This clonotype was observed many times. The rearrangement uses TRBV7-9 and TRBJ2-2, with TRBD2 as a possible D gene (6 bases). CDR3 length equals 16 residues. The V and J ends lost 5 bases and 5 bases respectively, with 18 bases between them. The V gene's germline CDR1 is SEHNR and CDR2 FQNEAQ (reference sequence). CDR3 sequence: CASSPRLTGRTGELFF. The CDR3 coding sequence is TGTGCCAGCAGCCCCCGCCTGACGGGGAGGACCGGGGAGCTGTTTTTT.

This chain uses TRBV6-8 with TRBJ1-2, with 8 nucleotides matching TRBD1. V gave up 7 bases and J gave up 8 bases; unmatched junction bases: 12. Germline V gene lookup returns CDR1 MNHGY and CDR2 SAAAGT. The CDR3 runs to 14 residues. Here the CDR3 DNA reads TGTGCCAGCACTTGGACAGGGTCGGTTGGAGGCTACACCTTC. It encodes CASTWTGSVGGYTF.

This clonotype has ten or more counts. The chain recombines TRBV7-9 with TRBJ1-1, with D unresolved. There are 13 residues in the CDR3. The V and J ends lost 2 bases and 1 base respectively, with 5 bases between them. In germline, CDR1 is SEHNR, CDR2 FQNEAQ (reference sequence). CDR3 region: CASSLTTNTEAFF. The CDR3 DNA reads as TGTGCCAGCAGCTTAACCACGAACACTGAAGCTTTCTTT.

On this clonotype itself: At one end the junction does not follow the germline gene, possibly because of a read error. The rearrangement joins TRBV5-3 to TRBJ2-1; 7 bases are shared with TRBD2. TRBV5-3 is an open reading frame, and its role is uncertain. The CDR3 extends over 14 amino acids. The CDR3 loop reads CASSLVGGYNEQFF. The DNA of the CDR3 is TGTGCCAGCAGCTTGGTGGGGGGGTACAATGAGCAGTTCTTC.

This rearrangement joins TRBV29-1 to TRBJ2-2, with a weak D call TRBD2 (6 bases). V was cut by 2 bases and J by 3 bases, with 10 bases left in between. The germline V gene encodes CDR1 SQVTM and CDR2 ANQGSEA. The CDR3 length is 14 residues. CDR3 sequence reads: CSVENGGDTGELFF. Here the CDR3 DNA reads TGCAGCGTTGAAAACGGCGGGGACACCGGGGAGCTGTTTTTT.

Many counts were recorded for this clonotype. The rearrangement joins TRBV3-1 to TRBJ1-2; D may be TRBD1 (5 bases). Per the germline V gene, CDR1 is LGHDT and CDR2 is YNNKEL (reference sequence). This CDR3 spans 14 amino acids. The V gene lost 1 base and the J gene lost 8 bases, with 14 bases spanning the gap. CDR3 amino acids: CASSQGGRPRGYTF. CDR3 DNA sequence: TGTGCCAGCAGCCAAGGGGGACGCCCTCGAGGCTACACCTTC.

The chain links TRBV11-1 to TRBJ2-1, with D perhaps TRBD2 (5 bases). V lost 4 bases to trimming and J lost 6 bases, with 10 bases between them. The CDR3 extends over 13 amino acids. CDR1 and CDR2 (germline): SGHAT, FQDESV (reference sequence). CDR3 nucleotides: TGTGCCAGCAGCTCCCTGGGGAGCAATGAGCAGTTCTTC. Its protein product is CASSSLGSNEQFF. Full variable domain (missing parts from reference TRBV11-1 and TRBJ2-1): EAEVAQSPRYKITEKSQAVAFWCDPISGHATLYWYRQILGQGPELLVQFQDESVVDDSQLPKDRFSAERLKGVDSTLKIQPAELGDSAMYLCASSSLGSNEQFFGPGTRLTVL.

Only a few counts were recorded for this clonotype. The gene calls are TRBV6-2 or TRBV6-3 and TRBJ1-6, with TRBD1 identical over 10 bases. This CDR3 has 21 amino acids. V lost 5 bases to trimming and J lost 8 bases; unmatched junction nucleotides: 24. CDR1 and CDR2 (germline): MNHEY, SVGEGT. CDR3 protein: CASSHRPPGQGTVGHDSPLHF. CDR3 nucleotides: TGTGCCAGCAGTCATCGACCGCCGGGACAGGGGACGGTGGGTCATGATTCACCCCTCCACTTT.

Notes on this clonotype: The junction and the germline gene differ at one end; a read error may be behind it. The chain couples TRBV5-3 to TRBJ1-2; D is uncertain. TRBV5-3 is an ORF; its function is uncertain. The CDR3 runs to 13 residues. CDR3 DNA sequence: TGTGCCAGCAGCTTTGGGTTTGACTATGGCTACACCTTC. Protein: CASSFGFDYGYTF.